The source of this T cell receptor (beta chain) is a study of T cell responses to AZD1222 COVID-19 vaccine (dated by TCRdb to 2020 to 2023). In terms of the full investigation: AZD1222 recipients given second doses at about 4 weeks or at about 12 weeks were pooled, since spike-specific TCR depth and breadth were not found to differ between the two schedules. Trial participants were enrolled into age subgroups of 18-55, 56-69 and 70-plus years, which contained around 140, 26 and 57 TCR-sequenced participants, respectively. A total of 233 trial participants underwent TCR sequencing, of whom roughly 210 had received two doses of AZD1222 and some 26 had received two doses of the MenACWY control vaccine. General study outcomes and caveats: Because no samples from the day 14 peak response were available, repertoires could be characterized only after the peak T cell response. Vaccine-associated CD4 TCRs spanned the whole spike protein, with dominant responses in regions 160-218 and 743-854. The 56-69-year group was small, and its depth increase did not reach significance, likely because of low power. After two AZD1222 doses, spike-specific TCR breadth and depth were significantly higher than at day 0 and than in MenACWY recipients. Most participants were white British and females outnumbered males, and the authors suggested that clonal diversity may have been underestimated. Reportedly, close to half of the unique spike-specific TCRs recognized epitopes lying outside the regions that are mutated in the B.1.351 and B.1.1.7 variants. Only five or six AZD1222 recipients were SARS-CoV-2 seropositive at baseline, limiting conclusions about previously exposed vaccinees.

Per the publication, the time point label means: baseline before first vaccination. Vaccinee samples came from UK trials COV001 and COV002, including a single-blind randomized controlled phase 2/3 trial of AZD1222 (ChAdOx1 nCoV-19) in healthy adults. Trial participant PBMC samples were collected at day 0 and day 28 after the second dose for TCRbeta chain sequencing. The CDR3 regions of human TCRbeta chains were subjected to immunosequencing. For the original study's pipeline: Repertoire TCRs were checked for matches against a reference library of SARS-CoV-2-specific TCRs that had been generated using the MIRA antigen-specificity platform. Breadth meant the fraction of unique TCRs that were SARS-CoV-2-associated, whereas depth meant the fraction of total T cells that were SARS-CoV-2-associated. Using the MIRA data, every spike-specific TCR was mapped to the spike region that the TCR reacted to and assigned to either a CD4 or a CD8 class. Log10-transformed breadth and depth values were compared by one-way ANOVA with Sidak's multiple comparisons tests. This immuneACCESS table, as held by TCRdb, lists in-frame sequences with V and J called but not all clones. Of the missing ones, under half trace to an unresolved V gene in checked studies; the others have no known cause. V and J calls and clone size are copied from that table; D and trimming were computed from the DNA. The table for this sample lists approximately 150,000 clones; 93% of them were counted only once. Roughly 5% of the sample rests with the top ten.

The CDR1 and CDR2 encoded by the germline V gene (reference sequence) are LNHDA and SQIVND. The CDR3, cysteine through phenylalanine, is 13 amino acids long. Only CDR3 DNA is held: 39 bases, read in frame from base 1. Trimming at the junction amounts to 4 bases on V and 4 bases on J, and the germline ends lie 8 bases apart. As for this clone: It has no known antigen specificity. No clone much larger than this one lies a single base away; base qualities are absent. Within the sample, other DNA sequences also encode this same CDR3.

The receptor comes from an adult in good health. Sample: peripheral blood, taken on day 0 of AZD1222 vaccination. This sequence uses TRBV19 and TRBJ1-3; 6 matching bases give a weak D call of TRBD1. CDR3 region: CASSRTAGNTIYF. DNA sequence: TGTGCCAGTAGTAGGACAGCGGGAAACACCATATATTTT. Full variable domain (CDR3 extended with the reference TRBV19 and TRBJ1-3 proteins): DGGITQSPKYLFRKEGQNVTLSCEQNLNHDAMYWYRQDPGQGLRLIYYSQIVNDFQKGDIAEGYSVSREKKESFPLTVTSAQKNPTAFYLCASSRTAGNTIYFGEGSWLTVV.